The clone carrying this TCR beta chain was recorded many times. TCRdb ran MiXCR on the 5' RACE reads and lists one entry per CDR3 protein. This sample has approximately 65,000 distinct CDR3 sequences, with about 5% found just once. This record belongs to a study of neurological immune-mediated disorders. The TCR sequence derives from a human donor with multiple sclerosis. The donor label of this sample is uncertain. Material for sequencing was PBMCs.

CDR3 sequence: CASSLTDGTGNTIYF. The CDR3, as DNA: TGCGCCAGCAGCCTGACGGACGGGACTGGAAACACCATATATTTT. The chain employs TRBV5-1 and TRBJ1-3; D is ambiguous. The CDR3 extends over 15 amino acids. Germline-derived CDR1 and CDR2 are SGHRS and YFSETQ. V dropped 4 bases and J dropped 2 bases, with 13 bases sitting between them.